The present T cell receptor (beta chain) was sequenced within a study of cytomegalovirus exposure and HLA in healthy donors. Trimming stripped 2 bases from V and 3 bases from J, with 6 bases between. This CDR3 contains 13 residues. The germline gives CDR1 MNHEY, CDR2 SMNVEV (reference sequence). Points on this clone: What it binds is unknown.

Whole-study results and caveats: The tendency of first-cohort TCR clusters to co-occur in the 90 to 150 validation repertoires emerged from a later analysis. The authors enumerated under 200 TCR beta chains as linked to cytomegalovirus.

TCRdb's table, derived via immunoSEQ multiplex PCR, lists solely in-frame clones and lacks some. The sample includes more than 250,000 clones, 87% of them seen just once. The specimen sequenced was PBMCs. The chain has TRBV27 and TRBJ2-3; D is uncertain. The receptor was isolated from a woman aged 25 to 45 in good health and CMV-seropositive. CDR3 sequence reads: CASSLLGTDTQYF. For the CDR3, the DNA is TGTGCCAGCAGTTTACTAGGTACAGATACGCAGTATTTT.